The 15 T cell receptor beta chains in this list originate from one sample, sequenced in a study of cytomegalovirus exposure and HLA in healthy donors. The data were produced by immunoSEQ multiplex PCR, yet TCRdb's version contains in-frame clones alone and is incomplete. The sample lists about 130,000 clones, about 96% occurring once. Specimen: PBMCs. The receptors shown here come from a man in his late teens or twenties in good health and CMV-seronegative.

Here the CDR3 reads CASSPPGQIYEQYF. The CDR3, as DNA: TGTGCCAGCAGCCCTCCGGGACAGATCTACGAGCAGTACTTC. This chain links TRBV9 with TRBJ2-7, with 7 bases that match TRBD1. V gave up 4 bases and J gave up 3 bases; unmatched junction bases: 7. This CDR3 is 14 amino acids long. Germline V CDR1 and CDR2: SGDLS, YYNGEE.

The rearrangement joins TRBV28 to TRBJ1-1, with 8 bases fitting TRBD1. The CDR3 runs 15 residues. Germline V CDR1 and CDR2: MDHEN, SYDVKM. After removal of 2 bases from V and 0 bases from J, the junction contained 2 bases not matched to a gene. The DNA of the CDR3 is TGTGCCAGCAGTTTACAGGGGGCAATGAACACTGAAGCTTTCTTT. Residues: CASSLQGAMNTEAFF.

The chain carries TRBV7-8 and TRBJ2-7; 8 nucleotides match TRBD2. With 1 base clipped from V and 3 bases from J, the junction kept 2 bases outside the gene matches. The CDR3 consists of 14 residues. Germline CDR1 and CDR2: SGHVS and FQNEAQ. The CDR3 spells CASSLELAVYEQYF. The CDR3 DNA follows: TGTGCCAGCAGCTTAGAACTAGCGGTCTACGAGCAGTACTTC. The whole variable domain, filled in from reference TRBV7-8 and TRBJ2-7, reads GAGVSQSPRYKVAKRGQDVALRCDPISGHVSLFWYQQALGQGPEFLTYFQNEAQLDKSGLPSDRFFAERPEGSVSTLKIQRTQQEDSAVYLCASSLELAVYEQYFGPGTRLTVT.

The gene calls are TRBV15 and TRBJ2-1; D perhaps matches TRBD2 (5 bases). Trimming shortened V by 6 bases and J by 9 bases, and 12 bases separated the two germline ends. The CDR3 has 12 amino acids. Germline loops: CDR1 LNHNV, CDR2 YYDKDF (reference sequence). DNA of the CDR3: TGTGCCACCAGTAAGGAGAGCGGTGAGCAGTTCTTC. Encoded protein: CATSKESGEQFF.

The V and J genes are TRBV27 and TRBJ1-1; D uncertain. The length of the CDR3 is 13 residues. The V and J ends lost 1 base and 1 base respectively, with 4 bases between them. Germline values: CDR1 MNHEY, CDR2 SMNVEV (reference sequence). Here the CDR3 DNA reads TGTGCCAGCAGTTTATTTCGGAACACTGAAGCTTTCTTT. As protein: CASSLFRNTEAFF.

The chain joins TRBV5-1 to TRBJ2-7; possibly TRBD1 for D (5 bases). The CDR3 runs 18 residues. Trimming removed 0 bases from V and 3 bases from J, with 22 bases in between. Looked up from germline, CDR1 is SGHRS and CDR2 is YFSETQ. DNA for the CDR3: TGCGCCAGCAGCTTGGGGTTGGTAGGTCTAGAAGGGGTCTACGAGCAGTACTTC. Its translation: CASSLGLVGLEGVYEQYF. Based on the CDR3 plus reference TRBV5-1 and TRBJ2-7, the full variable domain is KAGVTQTPRYLIKTRGQQVTLSCSPISGHRSVSWYQQTPGQGLQFLFEYFSETQRNKGNFPGRFSGRQFSNSRSEMNVSTLELGDSALYLCASSLGLVGLEGVYEQYFGPGTRLTVT.

CDR3 nucleotides: TGTGCCAGCTCACCAAGGGGTACCCAGGACACCGGGGAGCTGTTTTTT. Translation: CASSPRGTQDTGELFF. V and J are TRBV18 and TRBJ2-2; tentatively, D is TRBD1 (5 bases). With 2 bases removed from V and 3 bases from J, the gap between germline ends came to 13 bases. The CDR3 sequence is 16 residues long. Germline V gene lookup returns CDR1 KGHSH and CDR2 LQKENI. Drawing the rest from reference TRBV18 and TRBJ2-2, the complete variable domain is NAGVMQNPRHLVRRRGQEARLRCSPMKGHSHVYWYRQLPEEGLKFMVYLQKENIIDESGMPKERFSAEFPKEGPSILRIQQVVRGDSAAYFCASSPRGTQDTGELFFGEGSRLTVL.

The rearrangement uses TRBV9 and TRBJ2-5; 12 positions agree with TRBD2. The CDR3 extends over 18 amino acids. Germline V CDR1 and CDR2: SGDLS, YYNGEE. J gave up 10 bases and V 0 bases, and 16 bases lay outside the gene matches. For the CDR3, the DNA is TGTGCCAGCAGCGTAGCTAGCGGGCTAGCGGGAGGGTCCATCGACCAGTACTTC. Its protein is CASSVASGLAGGSIDQYF.

The CDR3 protein is CASLHQGNQPQHF. The CDR3 DNA reads TGTGCCAGCCTCCACCAGGGGAATCAGCCCCAGCATTTT. This chain links TRBV28 with TRBJ1-5, with TRBD1 as a possible D gene (6 bases). The CDR3 has 13 residues. Trimming removed 8 bases from V and 4 bases from J, with 12 bases in between. The germline CDR1 and CDR2 sequences are MDHEN and SYDVKM. The whole variable domain, filled in from reference TRBV28 and TRBJ1-5, reads DVKVTQSSRYLVKRTGEKVFLECVQDMDHENMFWYRQDPGLGLRLIYFSYDVKMKEKGDIPEGYSVSREKKERFSLILESASTNQTSMYLCASLHQGNQPQHFGDGTRLSIL.

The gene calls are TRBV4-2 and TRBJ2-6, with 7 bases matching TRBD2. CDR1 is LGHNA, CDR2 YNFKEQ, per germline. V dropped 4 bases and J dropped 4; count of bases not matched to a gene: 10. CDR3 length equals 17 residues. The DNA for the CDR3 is TGTGCCAGCAGCCCGGCTGGACTAGAGACCGGGGCCAACGTCCTGACTTTC. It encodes CASSPAGLETGANVLTF.

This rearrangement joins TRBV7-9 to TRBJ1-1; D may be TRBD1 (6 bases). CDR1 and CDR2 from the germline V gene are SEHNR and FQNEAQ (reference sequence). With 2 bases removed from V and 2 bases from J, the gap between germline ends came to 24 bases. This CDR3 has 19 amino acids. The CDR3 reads CASSLPGGGHSPLNTEAFF. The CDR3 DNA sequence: TGTGCCAGCAGCTTACCTGGGGGGGGGCACTCTCCACTTAACACTGAAGCTTTCTTT.

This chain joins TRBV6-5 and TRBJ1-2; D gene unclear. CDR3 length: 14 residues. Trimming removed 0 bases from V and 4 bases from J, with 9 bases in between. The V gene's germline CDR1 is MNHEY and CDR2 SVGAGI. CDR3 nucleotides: TGTGCCAGCAGTTACTCGGGAGGGAGCTATGGCTACACCTTC. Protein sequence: CASSYSGGSYGYTF.

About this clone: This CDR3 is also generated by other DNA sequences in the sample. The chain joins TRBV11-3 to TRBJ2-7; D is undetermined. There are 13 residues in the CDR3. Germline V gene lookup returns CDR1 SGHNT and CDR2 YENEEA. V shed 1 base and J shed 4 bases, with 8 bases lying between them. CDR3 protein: CASSLGREYEQYF. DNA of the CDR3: TGTGCCAGCAGCTTAGGGAGAGAATACGAGCAGTACTTC.

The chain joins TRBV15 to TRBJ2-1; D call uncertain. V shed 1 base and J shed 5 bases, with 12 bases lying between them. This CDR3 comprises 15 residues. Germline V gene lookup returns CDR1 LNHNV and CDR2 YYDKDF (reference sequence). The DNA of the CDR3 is TGTGCCACCAGCAGAGCGGGTTTTCAGAACAATGAGCAGTTCTTC. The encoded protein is CATSRAGFQNNEQFF. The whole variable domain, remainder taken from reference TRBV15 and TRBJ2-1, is DAMVIQNPRYQVTQFGKPVTLSCSQTLNHNVMYWYQQKSSQAPKLLFHYYDKDFNNEADTPDNFQSRRPNTSFCFLDIRSPGLGDTAMYLCATSRAGFQNNEQFFGPGTRLTVL.

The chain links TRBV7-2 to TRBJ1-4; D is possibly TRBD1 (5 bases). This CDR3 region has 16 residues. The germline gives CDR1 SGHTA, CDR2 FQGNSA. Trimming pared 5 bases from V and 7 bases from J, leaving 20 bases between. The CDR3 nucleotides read TGTGCCAGCAGCCCACAGCCCGGGCAGGGAAGTGAAAAACTGTTTTTT. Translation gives CASSPQPGQGSEKLFF.